The clone carrying this T cell receptor (beta chain) was seen a handful of times. The antigen is undetermined. This record belongs to a study of tumor and adjacent non-tumor tissue in lung cancer. The study, taken as a whole, reports: Tumor TCR diversity, when higher, was linked to shorter survival.

The ends were cut back, 6 bases at V and 6 bases at J, with 11 bases in the middle. This CDR3 is 12 amino acids long. Germline V gene data show CDR1 as SNHLY and CDR2 as FYNNEI. The library came from three nested PCR rounds adapted from ARM-PCR protocols. TCRdb ran MiXCR on the multiplex PCR reads and lists one entry per CDR3 protein. This sample has 40,000 to 45,000 distinct CDR3 sequences, with roughly 60% found just once. This sample's RNA came from whole unsorted tissue. More than 3 cm separated this lung sample from the edge of the tumor. Between August and November 2014, newly diagnosed, chemotherapy-naive lung cancer patients underwent thoracic surgery in China.

The rearrangement uses TRBV2 and TRBJ1-1; D ambiguous. Material: distant non-tumor lung tissue. This TCR was sampled from a woman aged 40 to 55 with non-small cell lung cancer. The CDR3 loop is CASSDLRAEAFF. The CDR3 nucleotides read TGTGCCAGCAGCGACCTCCGGGCTGAAGCTTTCTTT.